The rows below give T cell receptor beta chains drawn from one sample of a study of shared clonotypes between healthy human individuals. TCRdb keeps only in-frame clones here, not all; method: immunoSEQ multiplex PCR. The sample yields roughly 120,000 clones, approximately 70% seen once. Sequencing was done on a sample of memory CD8+ T cells sorted from blood. These receptors were obtained from a woman aged 25-40 years in good health. The CDR3 runs from the conserved cysteine through the conserved F or W. The order of the fields is D gene, J gene, V gene, clone size, CDR3 protein, CDR3 DNA. A D gene is named only where the DNA matches it firmly. Clone size is given for some rows only: seen once, a few or many times, or a class if the clone is expanded.

D gene: TRBD1; J gene: TRBJ1-2; V gene: TRBV4-1; clone size: few; CDR3 protein: CASSHTQGSYGYTF; CDR3 DNA: TGCGCCAGCAGCCACACACAGGGGAGCTATGGCTACACCTTC
D gene: NA; J gene: TRBJ1-6; V gene: TRBV11-2; clone size: NA; CDR3 protein: CASSPLSDSPLHF; CDR3 DNA: TGTGCCAGCAGCCCCCTTAGCGATTCACCCCTCCACTTT
D gene: NA; J gene: TRBJ2-6; V gene: TRBV5-1; clone size: NA; CDR3 protein: CASSLNPGANVLTF; CDR3 DNA: TGCGCCAGCAGCTTGAACCCTGGGGCCAACGTCCTGACTTTC
D gene: NA; J gene: TRBJ1-1; V gene: TRBV30; clone size: NA; CDR3 protein: CAWEAGTMNTEAFF; CDR3 DNA: TGTGCCTGGGAGGCCGGGACAATGAACACTGAAGCTTTCTTT
D gene: TRBD2; J gene: TRBJ2-1; V gene: TRBV6-4; clone size: NA; CDR3 protein: CASSVSGRGEQFF; CDR3 DNA: TGTGCCAGCAGTGTCTCCGGGCGGGGGGAGCAGTTCTTC
D gene: TRBD1; J gene: TRBJ1-2; V gene: TRBV5-6; clone size: NA; CDR3 protein: CASSLWERGQGTGYTF; CDR3 DNA: TGTGCCAGCAGCCTCTGGGAGAGGGGACAGGGGACTGGCTACACCTTC
D gene: NA; J gene: TRBJ2-3; V gene: TRBV7-9; clone size: NA; CDR3 protein: CASSLGQASTDTQYF; CDR3 DNA: TGTGCCAGCAGCTTAGGACAGGCGAGCACAGATACGCAGTATTTT
D gene: NA; J gene: TRBJ2-2; V gene: TRBV6-4; clone size: NA; CDR3 protein: CASSGIDGELFF; CDR3 DNA: TGTGCCAGCAGTGGCATAGACGGGGAGCTGTTTTTT
D gene: NA; J gene: TRBJ1-2; V gene: TRBV9; clone size: few; CDR3 protein: CASSPMGGAINYGYTF; CDR3 DNA: TGTGCCAGCAGCCCCATGGGAGGGGCCATAAACTATGGCTACACCTTC
D gene: NA; J gene: TRBJ2-1; V gene: TRBV9; clone size: NA; CDR3 protein: CASSVRPEGSYNEQFF; CDR3 DNA: TGTGCCAGCAGCGTACGCCCGGAGGGGTCCTACAATGAGCAGTTCTTC
D gene: NA; J gene: TRBJ2-3; V gene: TRBV27; clone size: NA; CDR3 protein: CASSLAYRGTDTQYF; CDR3 DNA: TGTGCCAGCAGTTTAGCCTACAGGGGCACAGATACGCAGTATTTT
D gene: TRBD1; J gene: TRBJ1-4; V gene: TRBV7-9; clone size: once; CDR3 protein: CASSRQGRGEKLFF; CDR3 DNA: TGTGCCAGCAGCAGACAGGGCCGTGGGGAAAAACTGTTTTTT
D gene: TRBD1; J gene: TRBJ1-2; V gene: TRBV6-5; clone size: NA; CDR3 protein: CASKVGQGAYGYTF; CDR3 DNA: TGTGCCAGCAAAGTGGGACAGGGGGCCTATGGCTACACCTTC
D gene: TRBD1; J gene: TRBJ1-1; V gene: TRBV2; clone size: few; CDR3 protein: CASSRDRDLEAFF; CDR3 DNA: TGTGCCAGCAGTCGTGACAGGGATCTCGAAGCTTTCTTT
D gene: NA; J gene: TRBJ2-7; V gene: TRBV27; clone size: NA; CDR3 protein: CASSVTGKIYEQYF; CDR3 DNA: TGTGCCAGCAGCGTTACCGGGAAAATCTACGAGCAGTACTTC
D gene: TRBD2; J gene: TRBJ2-7; V gene: TRBV25-1; clone size: NA; CDR3 protein: CASSETSGSQGATYEQYF; CDR3 DNA: TGTGCCAGCAGTGAGACTAGCGGGAGTCAAGGGGCCACCTACGAGCAGTACTTC
D gene: NA; J gene: TRBJ2-7; V gene: TRBV25-1; clone size: few; CDR3 protein: CASSEYSREQYF; CDR3 DNA: TGTGCCAGCAGTGAATATAGCCGGGAGCAGTACTTC
D gene: NA; J gene: TRBJ1-2; V gene: TRBV29-1; clone size: NA; CDR3 protein: CSVGEGLDYGYTF; CDR3 DNA: TGCAGCGTTGGAGAGGGGCTCGACTATGGCTACACCTTC
D gene: TRBD2; J gene: TRBJ2-2; V gene: TRBV9; clone size: NA; CDR3 protein: CASSVGWGLAARRGTGELFF; CDR3 DNA: TGTGCCAGCAGCGTGGGTTGGGGACTAGCGGCTCGACGGGGCACCGGGGAGCTGTTTTTT
D gene: NA; J gene: TRBJ2-7; V gene: TRBV7-6; clone size: few; CDR3 protein: CASSRDSFEQYF; CDR3 DNA: TGTGCCAGCAGCCGTGACAGTTTCGAGCAGTACTTC
D gene: NA; J gene: TRBJ1-4; V gene: TRBV7-9; clone size: NA; CDR3 protein: CASSFGAPIEKLFF; CDR3 DNA: TGTGCCAGCAGCTTCGGCGCGCCGATTGAAAAACTGTTTTTT
D gene: NA; J gene: TRBJ2-1; V gene: TRBV6-6; clone size: NA; CDR3 protein: CASTHAHSGEQFF; CDR3 DNA: TGTGCCAGCACCCACGCCCACAGCGGCGAGCAGTTCTTC
D gene: NA; J gene: TRBJ1-5; V gene: TRBV7-2; clone size: NA; CDR3 protein: CASSLKTGQPQHF; CDR3 DNA: TGTGCCAGCAGCTTAAAGACAGGTCAGCCCCAGCATTTT
D gene: NA; J gene: TRBJ2-7; V gene: TRBV6-6; clone size: NA; CDR3 protein: CAISESWDPPSEQYF; CDR3 DNA: TGTGCCATCAGTGAGTCTTGGGATCCCCCCTCCGAGCAGTACTTC
D gene: TRBD1; J gene: TRBJ2-1; V gene: TRBV15; clone size: once; CDR3 protein: CATSMTTGTGFNEQFF; CDR3 DNA: TGTGCCACCAGCATGACCACCGGGACAGGGTTCAATGAGCAGTTCTTC
D gene: NA; J gene: TRBJ2-5; V gene: TRBV6-6; clone size: many; CDR3 protein: CASSRQAQETQYF; CDR3 DNA: TGTGCCAGCAGTAGACAGGCCCAAGAGACCCAGTACTTC
D gene: NA; J gene: TRBJ2-3; V gene: TRBV15; clone size: NA; CDR3 protein: CATSRDHRSSTDTQYF; CDR3 DNA: TGTGCCACCAGCAGAGATCACCGTAGCAGCACAGATACGCAGTATTTT
D gene: NA; J gene: TRBJ2-1; V gene: TRBV11-1; clone size: NA; CDR3 protein: CASSLEGPGWGEQFF; CDR3 DNA: TGTGCCAGCAGCTTAGAAGGCCCAGGGTGGGGTGAGCAGTTCTTC
D gene: NA; J gene: TRBJ1-2; V gene: TRBV25-1; clone size: NA; CDR3 protein: CASSEFSGFRGYTF; CDR3 DNA: TGTGCCAGCAGTGAATTCTCGGGGTTTAGGGGCTACACCTTC
D gene: NA; J gene: TRBJ2-3; V gene: TRBV2; clone size: NA; CDR3 protein: CASSEWWRPLPDTQYF; CDR3 DNA: TGTGCCAGCAGTGAATGGTGGAGACCGCTCCCAGATACGCAGTATTTT
D gene: NA; J gene: TRBJ2-7; V gene: TRBV11-2; clone size: NA; CDR3 protein: CASSLPGTGVGEQYF; CDR3 DNA: TGTGCCAGCAGCTTACCGGGAACGGGAGTGGGCGAGCAGTACTTC
D gene: NA; J gene: TRBJ1-1; V gene: TRBV27; clone size: NA; CDR3 protein: CASRTGPSDSEAFF; CDR3 DNA: TGTGCCAGCAGAACCGGACCTTCGGACAGTGAAGCTTTCTTT
D gene: TRBD2; J gene: TRBJ2-1; V gene: TRBV10-3; clone size: NA; CDR3 protein: CATEELAGGNNEQFF; CDR3 DNA: TGTGCCACAGAGGAACTAGCGGGAGGAAACAATGAGCAGTTCTTC
D gene: NA; J gene: TRBJ1-1; V gene: TRBV6-1; clone size: NA; CDR3 protein: CASSENLEAFF; CDR3 DNA: TGTGCCAGCAGTGAGAACCTTGAAGCTTTCTTT
D gene: NA; J gene: TRBJ2-7; V gene: TRBV5-8; clone size: NA; CDR3 protein: CASSLDSGRGSYEQYF; CDR3 DNA: TGTGCCAGCAGCTTGGATTCGGGAAGAGGCTCCTACGAGCAGTACTTC
D gene: TRBD2; J gene: TRBJ2-1; V gene: TRBV6-4; clone size: many; CDR3 protein: CATRGAGERDEQFF; CDR3 DNA: TGTGCCACTAGAGGGGCGGGAGAAAGGGATGAGCAGTTCTTC
D gene: NA; J gene: TRBJ2-6; V gene: TRBV29-1; clone size: once; CDR3 protein: CSVGASSGANVLTF; CDR3 DNA: TGCAGCGTTGGGGCGAGCTCTGGGGCCAACGTCCTGACTTTC
D gene: NA; J gene: TRBJ2-1; V gene: TRBV25-1; clone size: many; CDR3 protein: CASSDPGRTYNEQFF; CDR3 DNA: TGTGCCAGCAGTGACCCGGGACGAACCTACAATGAGCAGTTCTTC
D gene: NA; J gene: TRBJ2-3; V gene: TRBV9; clone size: NA; CDR3 protein: CASSVDLAPSTDTQYF; CDR3 DNA: TGTGCCAGCAGCGTAGACCTAGCGCCTAGCACAGATACGCAGTATTTT
D gene: TRBD2; J gene: TRBJ2-1; V gene: TRBV6-1; clone size: NA; CDR3 protein: CASSTTSGFYNEQFF; CDR3 DNA: TGTGCCAGCAGCACAACTAGCGGATTTTACAATGAGCAGTTCTTC
D gene: NA; J gene: TRBJ2-7; V gene: TRBV11-2; clone size: NA; CDR3 protein: CASSLVKGSTYEQYF; CDR3 DNA: TGTGCCAGCAGCTTAGTTAAGGGCAGTACCTACGAGCAGTACTTC
D gene: NA; J gene: TRBJ2-5; V gene: TRBV28; clone size: NA; CDR3 protein: CASSSHPQYF; CDR3 DNA: TGTGCCAGCAGTTCCCACCCCCAGTACTTC
D gene: NA; J gene: TRBJ1-1; V gene: TRBV30; clone size: NA; CDR3 protein: CAWSLGYTEAFF; CDR3 DNA: TGTGCCTGGAGTCTAGGGTACACTGAAGCTTTCTTT